This TCR beta chain was recovered during a study of blood T cell repertoires in COVID-19. Study-level information: There were acute and convalescent COVID-19 samples, and they came from the United States, Italy and Spain. PBMCs, B-cell-depleted T cells, or T cells provided the cDNA or gDNA that made up the material.

This CDR3 is built from 15 residues. Germline assignment: CDR1 MNHEY and CDR2 SVGEGT. The J segment lost 3 bases and the V segment lost 5 bases, leaving 5 bases of the junction unmatched. Produced via immunoSEQ multiplex PCR; TCRdb's table is partial and in-frame only. This table holds under 60,000 clones, 85% to 95% found once. The rearrangement links TRBV6-2 or TRBV6-3 to TRBJ2-3; 10 bases line up with TRBD2. The sequencing input was peripheral blood. The receptor was derived from a man aged 50-59 years with acute or convalescent COVID-19. The CDR3 protein is CASSAASGRTDTQYF. DNA for the CDR3: TGTGCCAGCAGTGCCGCTAGCGGGAGAACAGATACGCAGTATTTT.